This T cell receptor beta chain was recorded in a study of yellow fever vaccine responses in identical twins. V was cut by 5 bases and J by 3 bases, with 14 bases left in between. There are 14 residues in the CDR3. TCRdb passed the RT-PCR reads through MiXCR, listing each CDR3 protein once. The sample comprises 5,000 to 6,500 distinct CDR3 sequences, 70% to 90% of which are singletons, and 3% rests with the top ten. This sample comprised T cells from blood (PBMCs), unsorted or a sorted subset (not recorded which), obtained before or after yellow fever vaccination (not recorded which). The rearrangement links TRBV12-3 or TRBV12-4 to TRBJ2-7, with D possibly matching TRBD1 (5 bases). The TCR sequence derives from a woman between 18 and 30 years old who received the yellow fever vaccine. The CDR3 coding sequence is TGTGCCAGCAGTCCCCGGCAGGGATACTACGAGCAGTACTTC. Its protein product is CASSPRQGYYEQYF.